The clone carrying this T cell receptor (beta chain) was seen once. Approximately 10^5 TCR templates underwent assay in every sample. TCRdb's copy holds only in-frame clones and misses some; the assay was immunoSEQ multiplex PCR. The table has about 97,000 clones, 85% to 95% seen once. The sample is drawn from a study of siplizumab effects on memory and regulatory T cells. This receptor was obtained from a human donor in good health. Sequencing was carried out using non-Treg CD4+ T cells sorted from blood.

The CDR3 spells CASSHGTGGNYYGYTF. The CDR3 bases are TGTGCCAGCAGCCATGGGACAGGAGGAAACTATTATGGCTACACCTTC. The chain has TRBV7-2 and TRBJ1-2; 8 bases agree with TRBD1. With 5 bases clipped from V and 5 bases from J, the junction kept 13 bases outside the gene matches. The CDR3 covers 16 residues. Germline values: CDR1 SGHTA, CDR2 FQGNSA.